This TCR beta chain was profiled in a study of blood T cells in healthy people across ages. Study outcomes and limitations: Per-million-T-cell TCR beta diversity fell roughly linearly with age.

About 10 milliliters of peripheral blood were drawn from each donor. A second PCR, run for about 7 to 11 cycles, used a sample-barcoded 5' primer plus a J-beta primer mix. Through a template-switch adaptor with 12 random nucleotides, each cDNA molecule received a tag. TCRdb independently ran MiXCR on the 5' RACE reads; one entry per CDR3 protein. Of about 1.6 million distinct CDR3 sequences listed, roughly 32% are singletons. Remarks on this clonotype: Its antigen remains unidentified.

CDR1 and CDR2 from the germline V gene are SGHTA and FQGTGA. The ends lost 5 bases at V and 1 base at J; junction bases unmatched: 4. The CDR3 runs 15 residues. The specimen sequenced was blood. This chain joins TRBV7-3 and TRBJ2-3; TRBD2 matches at 9 bases. The source is a woman in her twenties or thirties in good health. The CDR3 reads CASSRTSEGTDTQYF. The CDR3 nucleotides are TGTGCCAGCAGCCGGACTAGCGAAGGCACAGATACGCAGTATTTT.